The next 30 T cell receptor beta chains were all read from a single sample in a study of T cells after yellow fever vaccination. TCRdb used MiXCR to reprocess the 5' RACE reads, holding one entry per CDR3 protein. The sample includes about 220,000 distinct CDR3 sequences, 3% to 3.5% of them seen just once. Material: CD4+ T cells sorted from PBMCs, obtained 10 days after the yellow fever booster vaccination. The receptor set was obtained from a man aged 18 to 29 who received the YFV17D yellow fever vaccine.

This clonotype was counted many times. The genes are TRBV3-1 and TRBJ2-7, with 8 positions matching TRBD2. Germline V gene data show CDR1 as LGHDT and CDR2 as YNNKEL (reference sequence). The V gene end was trimmed by 7 bases and the J gene end by 7 bases; junction bases not matched to a gene: 9. The CDR3 length is 13 residues. The CDR3 spells CASTPREGKEQYF. CDR3 DNA: TGTGCCAGCACCCCACGGGAGGGCAAGGAGCAGTACTTC.

The table lists this clonotype with many counts. The V gene is TRBV3-1, the J gene TRBJ2-1; D is unclear. The germline V gene has CDR1 LGHDT and CDR2 YNNKEL (reference sequence). This CDR3 contains 12 residues. Trimming removed 0 bases at V and 10 bases at J, with 7 bases between. The CDR3 reads CASSQDRAEQFF. The CDR3 nucleotides read TGTGCCAGCAGCCAAGATAGGGCGGAGCAGTTCTTC.

CDR3 in DNA: TGTGCCAGCAGTGAGGGACAGGGTACCTACGAGCAGTACGTC. It encodes CASSEGQGTYEQYV. The chain is built from TRBV7-9 and TRBJ2-7; 9 bases align to TRBD1. This CDR3 has 14 residues. Germline CDR1 is SEHNR and CDR2 is FQNEAQ (reference sequence). The V segment lost 6 bases and the J segment 2 bases; nucleotides outside the gene matches: 5.

The chain joins TRBV20-1 to TRBJ2-5; 14 bases agree with TRBD2. Germline loops: CDR1 DFQATT, CDR2 SNEGSKA (reference sequence). CDR3 length equals 14 residues. The ends lost 4 bases at V and 5 bases at J; junction bases unmatched: 3. The CDR3 DNA follows: TGCAGTGCTACGACTAGCGGGGGGGCCGAGACCCAGTACTTC. Translating it yields CSATTSGGAETQYF.

This clonotype was observed a few times. The chain combines TRBV29-1 with TRBJ1-5; 8 positions match TRBD1. The ends lost 1 base at V and 7 bases at J; junction bases unmatched: 6. CDR3 length equals 14 residues. Germline CDR1 reads SQVTM; CDR2 reads ANQGSEA. The CDR3, as DNA: TGCAGCGTTGAAGCAGGGGGCGCAGGACAGCCCCAGCATTTT. Encoded protein: CSVEAGGAGQPQHF.

The chain recombines TRBV11-2 with TRBJ2-7, with unresolved D. V shed 3 bases and J shed 2 bases, with 14 bases lying between them. CDR1 and CDR2 from the germline V gene are SGHAT and FQNNGV. This CDR3 has 15 residues. This CDR3 is CASSLGPTSPYEQYV. The CDR3 DNA sequence: TGTGCCAGCAGCTTGGGTCCTACAAGTCCCTACGAGCAGTACGTC.

This clonotype has ten or more counts. The V and J genes are TRBV20-1 and TRBJ2-5; 9 bases align to TRBD2. CDR1 DFQATT and CDR2 SNEGSKA come from the germline V gene (reference sequence). V shed 3 bases and J 5 bases; nucleotides not matched to a gene: 13. The CDR3 runs to 16 residues. In DNA, the CDR3 is TGCAGTGCTAGTAGCCCCCGTACTAGCGGGCCCGAGACCCAGTACTTC. It encodes CSASSPRTSGPETQYF.

This clonotype was picked up a small number of times. The chain carries TRBV3-1 and TRBJ1-2; 7 nucleotides line up with TRBD1. With V trimmed by 4 bases and J by 2 bases, 7 bases remained unmatched. The germline V gene encodes CDR1 LGHDT and CDR2 YNNKEL (reference sequence). The CDR3 has 15 amino acids. In DNA, the CDR3 is TGTGCCAGCAGCCCAGACACGGGACAGAACTATGGCTACACCTTC. This gives the protein CASSPDTGQNYGYTF.

This clonotype was recorded many times. The gene calls are TRBV5-1 and TRBJ2-2; D unresolved. The length of the CDR3 is 15 residues. The V and J ends lost 5 bases and 4 bases respectively, with 15 bases between them. Germline V CDR1 and CDR2: SGHRS, YFSETQ. The CDR3 sequence is CASSERPYPTGELFF. The CDR3 DNA reads TGCGCCAGCAGTGAACGGCCCTACCCCACCGGGGAGCTGTTTTTT.

This clonotype was detected a few times. V gene TRBV2 combines with J gene TRBJ1-6, with D hard to call. V was trimmed by 7 bases and J by 8 bases, leaving 12 bases between them. Germline V gives CDR1 SNHLY, CDR2 FYNNEI. There are 13 residues in the CDR3. The CDR3 DNA reads as TGTGCCAGCACCACGACCTGGGATTCACCCCTCCACTTT. The encoded protein is CASTTTWDSPLHF.

This clonotype was found many times. This chain joins TRBV3-1 and TRBJ2-5; D possibly corresponds to TRBD2 (6 bases). Deletions cut 4 bases from V and 2 bases from J, with 11 bases between. The CDR3 is 14 amino acids. CDR1 is LGHDT and CDR2 is YNNKEL in the germline V gene (reference sequence). CDR3 in amino acids: CASSRLEGQETQYF. As DNA, the CDR3 is TGTGCCAGCAGCCGACTAGAGGGACAAGAGACCCAGTACTTC.

The chain has TRBV7-2 and TRBJ1-6, with D uncertain. This CDR3 region has 16 residues. The V end lost 2 bases, the J end lost 6 bases, and 14 bases lay between the germline ends. Germline CDR1 reads SGHTA; CDR2 reads FQGNSA. The CDR3 coding sequence is TGTGCCAGCAGCTTAAACGGAATTTCCGCTAATTCACCCCTCCACTTT. This encodes CASSLNGISANSPLHF.

As concerns this clonotype: One end of the junction does not line up with germline, which may come from a read error. This chain joins TRBV7-2 and TRBJ2-2; D is possibly TRBD1 or TRBD2 (5 bases each). This CDR3 is 16 amino acids long. Germline V gives CDR1 SGHTA, CDR2 FQGNSA. CDR3 sequence: CASSRRWGSGTGELFF. The CDR3, as DNA: TGTGCGAGCAGCCGTCGGTGGGGGTCGGGCACCGGGGAGCTGTTTTTT.

This clonotype was counted only a few times. The chain has TRBV7-2 and TRBJ2-3, with 10 bases lining up with TRBD2. CDR1 and CDR2 from the germline V gene are SGHTA and FQGNSA. CDR3 length equals 16 residues. Losses at the gene ends were 5 bases for V and 3 bases for J; bases not matched to a gene: 8. This chain's CDR3 is CASSPKRGGGTDTQYF. For the CDR3, the DNA is TGTGCCAGCAGCCCAAAGCGGGGGGGCGGGACAGATACGCAGTATTTT. The variable domain in full, completed from reference TRBV7-2 and TRBJ2-3, reads GAGVSQSPSNKVTEKGKDVELRCDPISGHTALYWYRQSLGQGLEFLIYFQGNSAPDKSGLPSDRFSAERTGGSVSTLTIQRTQQEDSAVYLCASSPKRGGGTDTQYFGPGTRLTVL.

This clonotype came up many times. The V call is TRBV7-2, the J call TRBJ1-5; D gene ambiguous. The CDR3 spans 14 residues. The V end lost 5 bases, the J end lost 2 bases, and 10 bases lay between the germline ends. Germline V gives CDR1 SGHTA, CDR2 FQGNSA. Here the CDR3 DNA reads TGTGCCAGCAGCGTGGTAGGCGGCAATCAGCCCCAGCATTTT. Translation gives CASSVVGGNQPQHF.

This clonotype came up a few times. V is TRBV6-5 and J is TRBJ1-2; 11 positions agree with TRBD1. CDR3 length equals 15 residues. The germline V gene has CDR1 MNHEY and CDR2 SVGAGI. V trimming: 2 bases; J trimming: 8 bases; junction bases outside the gene matches: 7. The chain's CDR3 is CASSYEGQGARGYTF. For the CDR3, the DNA is TGTGCCAGCAGTTACGAAGGACAGGGGGCGCGAGGCTACACCTTC.

This clonotype was counted ten times or more. The genes are TRBV19 and TRBJ2-4, with D maybe TRBD1 (5 bases). Germline CDR1 and CDR2: LNHDA and SQIVND (reference sequence). There are 15 residues in the CDR3. Trimming stripped 5 bases from V and 0 bases from J, with 11 bases between. The DNA for the CDR3 is TGTGCCAGTAGTCCCAGACAGTTAGCCAAAAACATTCAGTACTTC. Translated: CASSPRQLAKNIQYF.

The chain has TRBV6-2 or TRBV6-3 and TRBJ1-4, with D maybe TRBD1 (5 bases). CDR3 size: 14 residues. V lost 6 bases to trimming and J lost 8 bases, with 16 bases between them. Germline CDR1 and CDR2: MNHEY and SVGEGT. As DNA, the CDR3 is TGTGCCAGCAGCCGTGGACCCAGGGACGAAAAACTGTTTTTT. Its translation: CASSRGPRDEKLFF.

Many counts were recorded for this clonotype. This chain connects TRBV5-6 to TRBJ2-5; D call uncertain. The germline V and J ends were trimmed by 2 bases and 7 bases, with 12 bases remaining between them. The CDR3 sequence is 13 residues long. Looked up from germline, CDR1 is SGHDT and CDR2 is YYEEEE. CDR3 nucleotide sequence: TGTGCCAGCAGCTTTCCTTCTTGGGGGACCCAGTACTTC. Amino acid sequence: CASSFPSWGTQYF.

This clonotype was seen at least ten times. The J gene is TRBJ2-2, the V gene TRBV5-5; D gene unclear. Germline loops: CDR1 SGHKS, CDR2 YYEKEE (reference sequence). The V end lost 10 bases, the J end lost 5 bases, and 15 bases lay between the germline ends. The length of the CDR3 is 13 residues. CDR3 nucleotide sequence: TGTGCCGGTTCACCTATCACTACCGGGGAGCTGTTTTTT. It codes for CAGSPITTGELFF.

This clonotype was counted many times. The genes are TRBV7-2 and TRBJ2-2; D is possibly TRBD1 (6 bases). The CDR3 totals 14 residues. V shed 5 bases and J shed 6 bases, with 13 bases lying between them. Germline V lookup: CDR1 SGHTA, CDR2 FQGNSA. The DNA for the CDR3 is TGTGCCAGCAGCCCGGACAGTAGGGCCGGGGAGCTGTTTTTT. Translating it yields CASSPDSRAGELFF.

This clonotype was seen repeatedly, ten times or more. The V call is TRBV5-5, the J call TRBJ1-6; 7 bases fit TRBD1. The CDR3 totals 17 residues. V lost 2 bases to trimming and J lost 7 bases; unmatched junction nucleotides: 12. The germline gives CDR1 SGHKS, CDR2 YYEKEE (reference sequence). The CDR3 is CASSFGFDRVMNSPLHF. The CDR3 DNA reads as TGTGCCAGCAGCTTCGGATTCGACAGGGTGATGAATTCACCCCTCCACTTT.

The sample holds a few counts of this clonotype. The chain couples TRBV12-3 or TRBV12-4 to TRBJ1-2; TRBD1 matches at 7 bases. V was pared by 7 bases and J by 4 bases, with 6 bases of the junction left unmatched. The CDR3 covers 13 residues. CDR3 coding DNA: TGTGCCAGCACCCCGACAGGGAGCTATGGCTACACCTTC. Translated, it gives CASTPTGSYGYTF.

This clonotype was counted only a few times. The rearrangement links TRBV4-1 to TRBJ1-3; D not resolved. The CDR3 is 13 residues long. Germline V CDR1 and CDR2: MGHRA, YSYEKL. The V end lost 0 bases, the J end lost 6 bases, and 6 bases lay between the germline ends. The DNA of the CDR3 is TGCGCCAGCAGCCAAGATCACGAAAACACCATATATTTT. Translated: CASSQDHENTIYF.

This clonotype was detected only a few times. This chain joins TRBV7-2 and TRBJ1-1, with no clear D. Trimming took off 3 bases at V and 0 bases at J, with 8 bases between the two ends. Germline lookup yields CDR1 SGHTA and CDR2 FQGNSA. The CDR3 is made up of 14 amino acids. CDR3: CASSFAFLNTEAFF. The CDR3 region has the DNA TGTGCCAGCAGCTTCGCCTTTTTGAACACTGAAGCTTTCTTT. The entire variable domain, with the rest obtained from reference TRBV7-2 and TRBJ1-1, is as follows: GAGVSQSPSNKVTEKGKDVELRCDPISGHTALYWYRQSLGQGLEFLIYFQGNSAPDKSGLPSDRFSAERTGGSVSTLTIQRTQQEDSAVYLCASSFAFLNTEAFFGQGTRLTVV.

This clonotype was counted many times. The CDR3, as DNA: TGCGCCAGCAGCGGGAACACAGGGGATACGCAGTATTTT. This gives the protein CASSGNTGDTQYF. The chain couples TRBV5-1 to TRBJ2-3; weak D call: TRBD1 (6 bases). V lost 4 bases to trimming and J lost 6 bases, with 12 bases between them. The CDR3 covers 13 residues. Germline V lookup: CDR1 SGHRS, CDR2 YFSETQ.

This clonotype was counted only a few times. This chain connects TRBV4-2 to TRBJ2-1; D is perhaps TRBD1 or TRBD2 (5 bases each). Trimming took off 3 bases at V and 16 bases at J, with 16 bases between the two ends. Germline CDR1 is LGHNA and CDR2 is YNFKEQ. The CDR3 length is 12 residues. The CDR3 bases are TGTGCCAGCAGCCATGAAGAGGGGCGTCGATTCTTC. Residues: CASSHEEGRRFF.

This clonotype was picked up many times. The chain links TRBV7-8 to TRBJ2-3, with TRBD2 identical over 9 bases. The V gene's germline CDR1 is SGHVS and CDR2 FQNEAQ. The length of the CDR3 is 16 residues. The ends lost 5 bases at V and 6 bases at J; junction bases unmatched: 12. In nucleotides, the CDR3 is TGTGCCAGCAGCCCGGGGGAGGCGGGGGGGTGGGATACGCAGTATTTT. This translates into CASSPGEAGGWDTQYF.

The V gene is TRBV7-3, the J gene TRBJ2-1; D call uncertain. This CDR3 has 13 residues. The V gene lost 0 bases and the J gene lost 9 bases, with 9 bases spanning the gap. Germline CDR1 is SGHTA and CDR2 is FQGTGA. CDR3 sequence reads: CASSLTGLGEQFF. The CDR3 nucleotides read TGTGCCAGCAGCTTAACGGGCCTCGGTGAGCAGTTCTTC.

For this clonotype: A junction end diverges from the germline sequence, so it may reflect a read error. The rearrangement joins TRBV5-5 to TRBJ2-1; 9 bases align to TRBD1. Germline lookup yields CDR1 SGHKS and CDR2 YYEKEE (reference sequence). The CDR3 length is 19 residues. The CDR3 DNA follows: TGTGCCAGCACCTTGACGCGGGACAGGGCTCGGTGGGGCTACAATGAGCAGTTCTTC. As protein: CASTLTRDRARWGYNEQFF.